Sequencing of this T cell receptor beta chain was carried out in a study of tumour-infiltrating T cells in Burkitt lymphoma. Across the study: All epidemiological Burkitt lymphoma subtypes were represented in the cohort. Overall and progression-free survival were predicted by productive clonality. Study-wide results and limits: Public clonotypes, several, appeared across numerous Burkitt lymphoma patients.

This clone was counted only a few times. The target antigen is unknown. V gave up 1 base and J gave up 2 bases, with 15 bases separating them. Germline values: CDR1 KGHSH, CDR2 LQKENI. The CDR3 runs 17 residues. Clones were sequenced by immunoSEQ multiplex PCR, and TCRdb holds only the in-frame ones, with some missing. The sample gives more than 40,000 clones, roughly 30% of which show up once; under 3.5% is in the top ten. The rearrangement uses TRBV18 and TRBJ1-5; D is unclear. The specimen was tumor tissue. This clonotype was obtained from a human donor with Burkitt lymphoma. CDR3: CASSPLSNLGGNQPQHF. In DNA, the CDR3 is TGTGCCAGCTCACCACTCTCCAACCTTGGCGGCAATCAGCCCCAGCATTTT.